This T cell receptor (beta chain) was identified in a study of regulatory T cells in long-lasting Graves disease (dated by TCRdb to the early 2020s). General notes on the study: Persistent Graves' disease was defined as antithyroid drug treatment for over 5 years with persistently positive TSH receptor autoantibodies. The study was registered as a clinical trial and conducted in China. Patients with persistent Graves' disease were compared with patients with newly diagnosed Graves' disease using TCR sequencing and RNA sequencing of peripheral blood. A total of roughly 33 samples underwent TCR sequencing: roughly 13 from persistent and roughly 20 from newly diagnosed Graves' disease patients. In the clinical cohort, patients with persistent Graves' disease had used antithyroid drugs for an average of around ten years.

Here is what the overall study found, with its caveats: The authors acknowledged the small sample size as a limitation that may reduce accuracy. Patients with persistent disease shared more public clonotypes (under 3,000) than newly diagnosed patients did (around 980). Sequencing and analysis were limited to the TCR beta chain. The study examined only peripheral blood because the primary lesion, thyroid tissue, could not be accessed. Compared with newly diagnosed patients, persistent Graves' disease patients had lower TCR Shannon entropy and fewer highly expanded clones, which suggests clonal expansion. Preferential use of TRBV28, TRBJ1-2 and TRBJ2-5 was observed in persistent disease, whereas TRBV20-1 and TRBJ2-1 were favored in newly diagnosed disease.

The time point label on this specimen signifies: persistent/refractory GD, antithyroid drugs over 5 years with positive TRAb. For both TCR sequencing and RNA sequencing, RNA was extracted from PBMCs in TRIzol. The diagnosis of Graves' disease was made according to American Thyroid Association guidelines. Patients were recruited from an endocrinology department in Xi'an, China. Each patient gave 7 to 9.5 milliliters of peripheral blood, collected in an EDTA anticoagulant tube. PBMCs were isolated by Ficoll Paque Plus density gradient separation without further T cell sorting. An Agilent 2100 Bioanalyzer and agarose gel were used to assess RNA quality, and a NanoDrop 2000 was used to measure RNA concentration. Libraries were built with multiplex PCR. Sequencing used an Illumina HiSeq 4000. CDR3 regions were amplified by Arm-PCR with iRepertoire HTBI primers to construct TCR beta libraries. Before sequencing, the PCR products underwent gel purification. The source study handled its data this way. A total of fewer than 70 TRBV and some 15 TRBJ segments were identified across samples and were used for gene usage analysis of CDR3 amino acid clonotypes. Filtered high-quality paired reads were merged into contigs using COPE and FqMerger. BLAST was used to align contigs to IMGT TRBV, TRBD and TRBJ reference genes, with CDR3 defined following IMGT. Any clonotype with a frequency above 0.1% was counted as a highly expanded clone. Repertoire diversity was measured by Shannon entropy, and V-J evenness by the Gini coefficient. A clonotype found in more than one individual was treated as public. In TCRdb, the public reads were trimmed at Q25 with fastp and aligned with MiXCR, with productive beta chains retained. Every distinct CDR3 protein forms one entry, paired with its most common genes and DNA. The V and J calls come from TCRdb's annotation, not from the publication. A total of 600,000 to 850,000 distinct CDR3 sequences appear in this sample, 25% to 35% of them only once. Of the sample, 35% to 55% is held by the ten largest clones.

Trimmed from V: 4 bases; trimmed from J: 4 bases; junction bases lacking a gene match: 8. CDR1 SGHRS and CDR2 YFSETQ are derived from the germline V gene. Including cysteine and phenylalanine, the CDR3 has 17 amino acids. Left in the record is the CDR3 DNA by itself, 51 bases read in frame from the first base. Notes on this clonotype: This receptor's antigen is unknown. No much larger clone exists at a distance of one base, and base qualities are not known.

The sequence is built from TRBV5-1 and TRBJ2-3, and TRBD2 matches 14 of the central bases. Source: peripheral blood mononuclear cells (PBMCs), taken when the disease was refractory, from a patient treated with antithyroid drugs. The clonotype was recovered from a female donor with Graves disease. The CDR3 reads as follows: CASSGRLAGGPADTQYF. The bases are TGCGCCAGCAGCGGGCGACTAGCGGGAGGGCCCGCAGATACGCAGTATTTT.